This TCR beta chain was observed in a study of T cell clonality in common variable immunodeficiency. Libraries were prepared by immunoSEQ multiplex PCR; TCRdb keeps only in-frame clonotypes and omits some of them. Listed here are under 60,000 clones without any singletons, the top ten holding about 3.4%. Study-wide results and caveats: CVID subjects showed higher TCRbeta clonality than healthy controls.

In this sample, this clone turned up many times. Its antigen remains unknown. The missing CDR3 end, 3 residues past where the read stops, is filled in from the germline J gene. The ends were cut back, 3 bases at V and 9 bases at J, with 15 bases in the middle. From germline, CDR1 is KGHSY and CDR2 FQNENV. The CDR3 consists of 14 residues. The rearrangement joins TRBV16 to TRBJ2-1, with D maybe TRBD2 (6 bases). The specimen sequenced was peripheral blood mononuclear cells. This TCR was sampled from a person between 18 and 75 years old in good health. The DNA read from the CDR3 is TGTGCCAGCAGCCAGGGGACTCCTAAGGTTGAG. It is translated as CASSQGTPKVE. The CDR3 in full is CASSQGTPKVEQFF.